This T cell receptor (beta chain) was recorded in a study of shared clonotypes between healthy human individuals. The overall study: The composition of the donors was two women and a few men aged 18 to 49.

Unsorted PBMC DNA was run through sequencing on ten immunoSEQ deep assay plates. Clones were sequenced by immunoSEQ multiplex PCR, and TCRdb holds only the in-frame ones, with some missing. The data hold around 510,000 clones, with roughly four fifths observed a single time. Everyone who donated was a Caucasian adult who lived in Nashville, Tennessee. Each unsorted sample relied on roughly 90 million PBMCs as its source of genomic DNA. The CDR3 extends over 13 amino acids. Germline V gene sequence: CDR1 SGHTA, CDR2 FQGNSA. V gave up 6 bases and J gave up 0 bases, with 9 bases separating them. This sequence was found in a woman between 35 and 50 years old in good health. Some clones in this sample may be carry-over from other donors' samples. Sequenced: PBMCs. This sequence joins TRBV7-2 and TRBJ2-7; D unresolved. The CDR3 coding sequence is TGTGCCAGCAGAACTCCTGGCTCCTACGAGCAGTACTTC. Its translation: CASRTPGSYEQYF.